This T cell receptor (beta chain) stems from a study of blood T cell repertoires in COVID-19. Per the germline V gene, CDR1 is MNHEY and CDR2 is SVGAGI. The V end lost 9 bases, the J end lost 4 bases, and 15 bases lay between the germline ends. This CDR3 contains 14 residues. Some clones are missing from TCRdb's copy, which holds only in-frame ones; the method was immunoSEQ multiplex PCR. The data contain 380,000 or so clones, around 87% of them singletons. This clone has just one count. The rearrangement joins TRBV6-5 to TRBJ2-2; D is ambiguous. The receptor was isolated from a man between 25 and 39 years old who had recovered from COVID-19. Sequences were obtained from PBMCs or T cells enriched from blood (not recorded which). The DNA of the CDR3 is TGTGCCAGTCGTCCCGGGTCTCGCACCGGGGAGCTGTTTTTT. Amino acids: CASRPGSRTGELFF.